This TCR beta chain derives from a study of vaccination and CD4 T cells after COVID-19. V lost 6 bases, J lost 1 base, and 10 bases lay in between. The CDR3 sequence is 13 residues long. Sequencing of cultured CD4+ T cell DNA used the Oncomine TCR Beta short-read assay. TCRdb reprocessed the PCR reads via MiXCR and lists one record per CDR3 protein. The sample yields about 20,000 distinct CDR3 sequences, about 56% seen once. With respect to this clonotype: Its antigen is as yet unknown.

Noted treatment: approximately nine-day PBMC culture with coronavirus spike peptide pools or control peptides (ViraFEST assay). The specimen sequenced was CD4+ T cells from blood, cultured in vitro. This clonotype was obtained from a human donor who had recovered from COVID-19. The chain employs TRBV12-3 or TRBV12-4 and TRBJ2-7, with TRBD2 as a possible D gene (6 bases). This chain's CDR3 is CASSRSGSYEQYF. The CDR3 DNA reads as TGTGCCAGCAGCCGAAGCGGGTCCTACGAGCAGTACTTC.